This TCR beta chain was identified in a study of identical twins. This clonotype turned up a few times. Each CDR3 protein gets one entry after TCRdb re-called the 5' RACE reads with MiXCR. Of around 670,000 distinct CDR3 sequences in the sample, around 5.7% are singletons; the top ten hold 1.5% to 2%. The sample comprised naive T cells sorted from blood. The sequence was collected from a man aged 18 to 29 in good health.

CDR3 in amino acids: CASSQISHAGELFF. The DNA for the CDR3 is TGCGCCAGCAGCCAAATCTCCCATGCCGGGGAGCTGTTTTTT. The V and J genes are TRBV4-1 and TRBJ2-2, with D unresolved. Germline CDR1 MGHRA, CDR2 YSYEKL. CDR3 length: 14 amino acids. V was clipped by 2 bases and J by 6 bases, with 10 bases between them.